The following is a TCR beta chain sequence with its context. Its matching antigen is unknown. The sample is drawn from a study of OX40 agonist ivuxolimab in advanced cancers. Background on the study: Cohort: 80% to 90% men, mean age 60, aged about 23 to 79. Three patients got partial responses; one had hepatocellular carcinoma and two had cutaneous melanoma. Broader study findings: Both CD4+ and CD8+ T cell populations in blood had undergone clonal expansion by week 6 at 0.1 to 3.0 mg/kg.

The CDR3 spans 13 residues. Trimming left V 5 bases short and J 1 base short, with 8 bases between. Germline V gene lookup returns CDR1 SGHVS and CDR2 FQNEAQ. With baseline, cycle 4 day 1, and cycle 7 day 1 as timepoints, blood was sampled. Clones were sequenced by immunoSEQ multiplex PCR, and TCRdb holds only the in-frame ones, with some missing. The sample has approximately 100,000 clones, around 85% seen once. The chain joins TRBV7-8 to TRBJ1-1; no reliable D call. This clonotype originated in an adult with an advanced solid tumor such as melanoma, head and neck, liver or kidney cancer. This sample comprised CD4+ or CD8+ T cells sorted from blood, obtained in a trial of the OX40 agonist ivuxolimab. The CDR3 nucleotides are TGTGCCAGCAGCCCCATGAGGAACACTGAAGCTTTCTTT. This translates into CASSPMRNTEAFF.